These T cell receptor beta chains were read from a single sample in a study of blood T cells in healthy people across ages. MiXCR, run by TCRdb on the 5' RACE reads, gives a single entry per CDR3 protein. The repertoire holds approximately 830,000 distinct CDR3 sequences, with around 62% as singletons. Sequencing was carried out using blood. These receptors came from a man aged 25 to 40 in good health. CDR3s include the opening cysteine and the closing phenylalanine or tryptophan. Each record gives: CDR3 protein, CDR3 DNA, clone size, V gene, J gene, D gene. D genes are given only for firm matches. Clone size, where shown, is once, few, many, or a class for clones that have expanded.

CDR3aa: CSVEEGTGAYEQYF
CDR3nt: TGCAGCGTTGAAGAAGGGACAGGGGCCTACGAGCAGTACTTC
abundance: few
v_gene: TRBV29-1
j_gene: TRBJ2-7
d_gene: TRBD1

CDR3aa: CASSHMTGTSEQYF
CDR3nt: TGTGCCAGCAGCCACATGACAGGGACTTCCGAGCAGTACTTC
abundance: few
v_gene: TRBV13
j_gene: TRBJ2-7
d_gene: NA

CDR3aa: CASSEILTYEQYF
CDR3nt: TGTGCCAGCAGTGAGATATTAACCTACGAGCAGTACTTC
abundance: NA
v_gene: TRBV6-2/TRBV6-3
j_gene: TRBJ2-7
d_gene: NA

CDR3aa: CAISEGQGWSYRQETQYF
CDR3nt: TGTGCCATCAGTGAAGGGCAGGGCTGGTCTTATCGGCAAGAGACCCAGTACTTC
abundance: NA
v_gene: TRBV10-3
j_gene: TRBJ2-5
d_gene: NA

CDR3aa: CASSETRSSYEQYF
CDR3nt: TGTGCCAGCAGCGAGACTAGGAGCTCCTACGAGCAGTACTTC
abundance: NA
v_gene: TRBV6-5
j_gene: TRBJ2-7
d_gene: NA

CDR3aa: CSALGSSGGAPDTQYF
CDR3nt: TGCAGTGCCCTTGGTTCTAGCGGGGGGGCCCCAGATACGCAGTATTTT
abundance: NA
v_gene: TRBV20-1
j_gene: TRBJ2-3
d_gene: TRBD2

CDR3aa: CASSLTKGGALINQPQHF
CDR3nt: TGTGCCAGCAGCTTAACGAAGGGAGGGGCACTTATCAATCAGCCCCAGCATTTT
abundance: NA
v_gene: TRBV7-3
j_gene: TRBJ1-5
d_gene: NA

CDR3aa: CSVEQGGTQYF
CDR3nt: TGCAGCGTTGAACAGGGGGGGACCCAGTACTTC
abundance: NA
v_gene: TRBV29-1
j_gene: TRBJ2-5
d_gene: NA

CDR3aa: CASSELGTGFYGYTF
CDR3nt: TGTGCCAGCAGTGAATTAGGGACAGGGTTCTATGGCTACACCTTC
abundance: NA
v_gene: TRBV25-1
j_gene: TRBJ1-2
d_gene: TRBD1

CDR3aa: CASSPEGGQGHGQPQHF
CDR3nt: TGCGCCAGCAGCCCCGAGGGGGGACAGGGACATGGTCAGCCCCAGCATTTT
abundance: NA
v_gene: TRBV5-1
j_gene: TRBJ1-5
d_gene: TRBD1

CDR3aa: CASSQTNSGDPDTQYF
CDR3nt: TGTGCCAGCAGCCAAACGAACTCAGGGGACCCAGATACGCAGTATTTT
abundance: NA
v_gene: TRBV7-6
j_gene: TRBJ2-3
d_gene: NA

CDR3aa: CASSSPGGGANVLTF
CDR3nt: TGTGCCAGCAGCTCCCCAGGCGGAGGGGCCAACGTCCTGACTTTC
abundance: NA
v_gene: TRBV7-3
j_gene: TRBJ2-6
d_gene: NA

CDR3aa: CASSYPGLAGATDTQYF
CDR3nt: TGTGCCAGCAGTTACCCGGGACTAGCGGGAGCCACAGATACGCAGTATTTT
abundance: NA
v_gene: TRBV28
j_gene: TRBJ2-3
d_gene: TRBD2

CDR3aa: CASSSGRGDDEQYF
CDR3nt: TGTGCCAGCAGTTCGGGGCGGGGGGACGATGAGCAGTACTTC
abundance: NA
v_gene: TRBV12-3/TRBV12-4
j_gene: TRBJ2-5
d_gene: TRBD2

CDR3aa: CASSVAVLAYNEQFF
CDR3nt: TGTGCCAGCAGCGTTGCGGTCCTAGCCTACAATGAGCAGTTCTTC
abundance: NA
v_gene: TRBV9
j_gene: TRBJ2-1
d_gene: NA

CDR3aa: CASSPRGSSSYNGQFF
CDR3nt: TGTGCCAGCAGCCCTCGGGGGTCAAGCTCCTACAATGGGCAGTTCTTC
abundance: NA
v_gene: TRBV7-3
j_gene: TRBJ2-1
d_gene: NA

CDR3aa: CASSLLFSGANVLTF
CDR3nt: TGTGCCAGCAGCTTACTCTTCTCTGGGGCCAACGTCCTGACTTTC
abundance: NA
v_gene: TRBV13
j_gene: TRBJ2-6
d_gene: NA

CDR3aa: CASSWGGNNQPQHF
CDR3nt: TGTGCCAGCAGTTGGGGCGGAAACAATCAGCCCCAGCATTTT
abundance: many
v_gene: TRBV6-2/TRBV6-3
j_gene: TRBJ1-5
d_gene: NA

CDR3aa: CAWSGGSSYEQYF
CDR3nt: TGTGCCTGGAGCGGGGGAAGCTCCTACGAGCAGTACTTC
abundance: NA
v_gene: TRBV30
j_gene: TRBJ2-7
d_gene: NA

CDR3aa: CASNRQGGTNEQYF
CDR3nt: TGTGCCAGCAATCGACAGGGGGGGACCAACGAGCAGTACTTC
abundance: NA
v_gene: TRBV12-3/TRBV12-4
j_gene: TRBJ2-7
d_gene: TRBD1

CDR3aa: CASQAGNTQYF
CDR3nt: TGTGCCAGCCAGGCGGGAAATACGCAGTATTTT
abundance: few
v_gene: TRBV9
j_gene: TRBJ2-3
d_gene: NA

CDR3aa: CSAPNSAGTTYEQYF
CDR3nt: TGCAGTGCTCCCAACAGTGCTGGTACAACCTACGAGCAGTACTTC
abundance: NA
v_gene: TRBV20-1
j_gene: TRBJ2-7
d_gene: NA

CDR3aa: CATSSEWGQGLETQYF
CDR3nt: TGTGCCACCAGCAGTGAGTGGGGACAGGGATTAGAGACCCAGTACTTC
abundance: NA
v_gene: TRBV15
j_gene: TRBJ2-5
d_gene: TRBD1

CDR3aa: CSVVGQGIVNEQFF
CDR3nt: TGCAGCGTTGTCGGCCAGGGGATCGTTAATGAGCAGTTCTTC
abundance: NA
v_gene: TRBV29-1
j_gene: TRBJ2-1
d_gene: NA

CDR3aa: CASSDAPSGYNEQFF
CDR3nt: TGTGCCAGCAGTGATGCCCCTAGCGGGTACAATGAGCAGTTCTTC
abundance: NA
v_gene: TRBV2
j_gene: TRBJ2-1
d_gene: TRBD2

CDR3aa: CSVGESGSFYEQYF
CDR3nt: TGCAGCGTTGGAGAGTCAGGGAGCTTCTACGAGCAGTACTTC
abundance: NA
v_gene: TRBV29-1
j_gene: TRBJ2-7
d_gene: NA

CDR3aa: CASSFRDRGFTDTQYF
CDR3nt: TGTGCCAGCAGCTTCCGGGACAGGGGATTCACAGATACGCAGTATTTT
abundance: few
v_gene: TRBV13
j_gene: TRBJ2-3
d_gene: TRBD1

CDR3aa: CSARDLSGFSYEQYF
CDR3nt: TGCAGTGCTAGAGATCTAAGCGGGTTCTCCTACGAGCAGTACTTC
abundance: NA
v_gene: TRBV20-1
j_gene: TRBJ2-7
d_gene: NA

CDR3aa: CASNLPGSTEAFF
CDR3nt: TGTGCCAGCAACCTACCAGGGTCCACTGAAGCTTTCTTT
abundance: NA
v_gene: TRBV28
j_gene: TRBJ1-1
d_gene: NA

CDR3aa: CSAGTGTGSPEQYF
CDR3nt: TGCAGTGCTGGCACCGGGACAGGGTCGCCCGAGCAGTACTTC
abundance: NA
v_gene: TRBV20-1
j_gene: TRBJ2-7
d_gene: TRBD1

CDR3aa: CASSQTGVREQYF
CDR3nt: TGTGCCAGCAGCCAAACAGGGGTGCGCGAGCAGTACTTC
abundance: NA
v_gene: TRBV4-2
j_gene: TRBJ2-7
d_gene: TRBD1

CDR3aa: CASQGQPGYGYTF
CDR3nt: TGTGCCAGCCAGGGACAGCCAGGCTATGGCTACACCTTC
abundance: NA
v_gene: TRBV2
j_gene: TRBJ1-2
d_gene: TRBD1

CDR3aa: CASSSRTSGGGSSYNEQFF
CDR3nt: TGTGCCAGCAGCTCTCGGACTAGCGGGGGGGGGAGCTCCTACAATGAGCAGTTCTTC
abundance: NA
v_gene: TRBV7-9
j_gene: TRBJ2-1
d_gene: TRBD2